This T cell receptor beta chain is drawn from a study of CD8+CD57+ T cells in acquired aplastic anemia (dated by TCRdb to the late 2010s). With respect to the entire study: Extracted DNA from sorted CD4+ and CD8+ cells averaged about 3.4 ug, ranging from about 0.19 to 30 ug. The paper's findings and limits, for the study overall: Patients and healthy controls showed no significant difference in CD8+ Simpson's diversity (P=0.060). Around 31 CD8+ CDR3 sequences were shared between patients and controls but appeared highly expressed in patients and within their immunodominant clones.

From the germline V gene, CDR1 is SGHVT and CDR2 is SQSDAQ. From the cysteine up to the phenylalanine, the CDR3 has a length of 14 residues. Of the read, only the CDR3 DNA is kept; its 42 bases are in frame from base 1. Cut back by 5 bases and 1 base, the V and J ends lie 11 bases apart. The study deep-sequenced TCR repertoires of sorted CD4+ and CD8+ blood T cells from severe aplastic anemia patients and healthy subjects. Ficoll-Paque density gradient centrifugation was used to isolate peripheral blood mononuclear cells. Before DNA extraction, CD4+ and CD8+ T cells were sorted by FACS or by magnetic beads. Genomic DNA was used as template for profiling of TCR beta VDJ combinations and CDR3 sequences. TCR repertoire sequencing was run on an Illumina HiSeq 2000. In the source study's methods: TRBV/TRBJ rearrangement plots, CDR3 size and DJ length profiles, and Simpson's diversity index were used to evaluate the repertoires. Whichever DNA sequence was most abundant in the deep sequencing data was defined as the immunodominant clone. CDR3 amino acid sequences were checked for sharing between subjects and were compared against published repertoires and the VDJdb database. Through fastp at Q25 and MiXCR, TCRdb rebuilt clones from the public reads, retaining in-frame beta chains. Rows with one shared CDR3 protein collapse into an entry with the most common genes and DNA. The V and J calls come from TCRdb's annotation, not from the publication. The sample profile shows approximately 190,000 distinct CDR3 sequences; 64% of them were found once. 46% of the sample belongs to the ten largest clones.

This clonotype was recorded many times. There is no known antigen for this receptor. No qualities accompany the bases; no much larger clone lies one base away. The chain couples TRBV7-4 to TRBJ1-1, with no confident D gene call. The sequenced sample was sorted CD4+, CD8+, or CD8+CD57+ T cells (not recorded which) from PBMCs. This sequence originates from a human donor with severe aplastic anemia or a healthy control (not recorded which). The nucleotides are TGTGCCAGCAGCCCCCACGCAACGAACACTGAAGCTTTCTTT. This translates into CASSPHATNTEAFF.